This entry lists 21 T cell receptor beta chains sequenced from one sample in a study of cytomegalovirus exposure and HLA in healthy donors. Researchers ran the PCR with 60 Vbeta and 13 Jbeta primers. Assay: immunoSEQ multiplex PCR; the TCRdb copy retains only in-frame clones and omits some. This sample's clone table lists under 130,000 clones. Sample: PBMCs. The receptors were sampled from a man in his forties or fifties in good health and CMV-seronegative.

This chain joins TRBV9 and TRBJ2-1; perhaps TRBD1 as D (6 bases). Germline loops: CDR1 SGDLS, CDR2 YYNGEE. Trimming left V 1 base short and J 8 bases short, with 10 bases between. The CDR3 has 13 residues. The CDR3 DNA follows: TGTGCCAGCAGCGTATACAGGGTGGATGAGCAGTTCTTC. This sequence encodes CASSVYRVDEQFF. Complete variable domain (other parts from reference TRBV9 and TRBJ2-1): DSGVTQTPKHLITATGQRVTLRCSPRSGDLSVYWYQQSLDQGLQFLIQYYNGEERAKGNILERFSAQQFPDLHSELNLSSLELGDSALYFCASSVYRVDEQFFGPGTRLTVL.

This sequence joins TRBV18 and TRBJ2-1, with 9 bases identical to TRBD2. This CDR3 has 14 amino acids. The V gene's germline CDR1 is KGHSH and CDR2 LQKENI. Losses at the gene ends were 4 bases for V and 10 bases for J; bases not matched to a gene: 8. CDR3 coding DNA: TGTGCCAGCTCACGGGGACTAGCTGCCAACGAGCAGTTCTTC. Translating gives CASSRGLAANEQFF.

The chain combines TRBV5-6 with TRBJ1-1; D gene ambiguous. Trimming shortened V by 7 bases and J by 1 base, and 11 bases separated the two germline ends. In germline, CDR1 is SGHDT, CDR2 YYEEEE. The CDR3 has 13 amino acids. CDR3 region: CASQIEENTEAFF. The DNA for the CDR3 is TGTGCCAGCCAAATCGAGGAGAACACTGAAGCTTTCTTT.

The chain combines TRBV6-6 with TRBJ2-7; unclear D gene. CDR3 length: 15 residues. Germline CDR1 MNHNY, CDR2 SVGAGI (reference sequence). The V gene lost 7 bases and the J gene lost 3 bases, with 19 bases spanning the gap. The chain's CDR3 is CASILGPVGYYEQYF. Here the CDR3 DNA reads TGTGCCAGCATTCTTGGGCCTGTGGGCTACTACGAGCAGTACTTC.

The rearrangement uses TRBV9 and TRBJ2-1; D not certain. CDR3 length: 16 amino acids. Trimming took off 2 bases at V and 0 bases at J, with 12 bases between the two ends. The germline gives CDR1 SGDLS, CDR2 YYNGEE. The CDR3 DNA reads TGTGCCAGCAGCGTCGCGTCTGTGGTCTCCTACAATGAGCAGTTCTTC. Its translation is CASSVASVVSYNEQFF.

This rearrangement joins TRBV19 to TRBJ1-6, with 9 bases fitting TRBD1. CDR1 is LNHDA and CDR2 is SQIVND in the germline V gene (reference sequence). This CDR3 is 15 amino acids long. J lost 8 bases, V lost 5 bases, and 7 bases had no gene match. CDR3 DNA: TGTGCCAGTAGTCAAAAGGACAGGGGCGATTCACCCCTCCACTTT. Translated, it gives CASSQKDRGDSPLHF. The full variable domain, rest sourced from reference TRBV19 and TRBJ1-6, is DGGITQSPKYLFRKEGQNVTLSCEQNLNHDAMYWYRQDPGQGLRLIYYSQIVNDFQKGDIAEGYSVSREKKESFPLTVTSAQKNPTAFYLCASSQKDRGDSPLHFGNGTRLTVT.

V gene TRBV6-1 combines with J gene TRBJ2-1, with TRBD1 matching over 8 bases. The trim removed 6 bases at V and 3 bases at J, leaving 1 base unmatched. Germline V CDR1 and CDR2: MNHNS, SASEGT. This CDR3 comprises 13 residues. Written as DNA, the CDR3 is TGTGCCAGCAGGGGGACAGGCTACAATGAGCAGTTCTTC. It yields the protein CASRGTGYNEQFF.

The CDR3 coding sequence is TGTGCCTGGAGTACAATCTGGAACACTGAAGCTTTCTTT. Protein: CAWSTIWNTEAFF. The V and J genes are TRBV30 and TRBJ1-1; D is uncertain. The CDR3 spans 13 residues. The V gene lost 2 bases and the J gene lost 1 base, with 8 bases spanning the gap. Germline V gene sequence: CDR1 GTSNPN, CDR2 SVGIG (reference sequence).

This CDR3 reads CALTGGADTEAFF. The CDR3 bases are TGTGCTTTGACAGGGGGCGCGGACACTGAAGCTTTCTTT. The chain couples TRBV30 to TRBJ1-1, with 10 positions matching TRBD1. The CDR3 sequence is 13 residues long. The V gene's germline CDR1 is GTSNPN and CDR2 SVGIG (reference sequence).

The J gene is TRBJ1-1, the V gene TRBV5-6; D gene uncertain. The CDR3 has 14 residues. The germline CDR1 and CDR2 sequences are SGHDT and YYEEEE. Trimming shortened V by 0 bases and J by 2 bases, and 8 bases separated the two germline ends. The CDR3 region is CASSLAPSNTEAFF. The CDR3 DNA sequence: TGTGCCAGCAGCTTGGCCCCGAGCAACACTGAAGCTTTCTTT.

The rearrangement uses TRBV18 and TRBJ1-6, with a tentative D call TRBD1 (5 bases). The CDR3 loop spans 15 amino acids. The germline CDR1 and CDR2 sequences are KGHSH and LQKENI. The V gene lost 5 bases and the J gene lost 5 bases, with 13 bases spanning the gap. The CDR3 reads CASSVRDFHNSPLHF. The CDR3 DNA reads TGTGCCAGCTCAGTAAGGGACTTCCATAATTCACCCCTCCACTTT. Supplemented by reference TRBV18 and TRBJ1-6, the full variable domain reads NAGVMQNPRHLVRRRGQEARLRCSPMKGHSHVYWYRQLPEEGLKFMVYLQKENIIDESGMPKERFSAEFPKEGPSILRIQQVVRGDSAAYFCASSVRDFHNSPLHFGNGTRLTVT.

The chain joins TRBV6-5 to TRBJ1-1, with unresolved D. Deletions cut 6 bases from V and 5 bases from J, with 10 bases between. CDR1 MNHEY and CDR2 SVGAGI come from the germline V gene. The CDR3 contains 12 residues. CDR3 protein: CASSHPGTEAFF. As DNA, the CDR3 is TGTGCCAGCAGCCATCCCGGGACTGAAGCTTTCTTT.

The chain links TRBV18 to TRBJ1-5; 7 bases are a match to TRBD1. Losses at the gene ends were 6 bases for V and 7 bases for J; bases not matched to a gene: 3. The germline V gene has CDR1 KGHSH and CDR2 LQKENI. This CDR3 region has 12 residues. The CDR3 protein is CASSSGGQPQHF. In nucleotides, the CDR3 is TGTGCCAGCTCGTCAGGGGGACAGCCCCAGCATTTT.

This CDR3 is CASSYGTLYDEQFF. DNA of the CDR3: TGTGCCAGCAGCTACGGGACACTTTATGATGAGCAGTTCTTC. The chain uses TRBV7-9 and TRBJ2-1; D is possibly TRBD1 (6 bases). Germline V CDR1 and CDR2: SEHNR, FQNEAQ (reference sequence). The CDR3 covers 14 residues. Between the trimmed V and J ends, which lost 4 bases and 8 bases, there was a span of 15 bases.

This chain uses TRBV9 with TRBJ2-5; no clear D gene. The CDR3 has 13 amino acids. Germline values: CDR1 SGDLS, CDR2 YYNGEE. Trimming left V 4 bases short and J 5 bases short, with 12 bases between. As DNA, the CDR3 is TGTGCCAGCAGCCCTCGGTTAGAGGAGACCCAGTACTTC. The encoded protein is CASSPRLEETQYF.

The V and J genes are TRBV2 and TRBJ1-5; 7 nucleotides match TRBD1. Germline assignment: CDR1 SNHLY and CDR2 FYNNEI. The CDR3 runs to 15 residues. J lost 2 bases, V lost 6 bases, and 7 bases had no gene match. The CDR3: CASRGRQGGNQPQHF. The CDR3, as DNA: TGTGCCAGCAGAGGTAGACAGGGAGGCAATCAGCCCCAGCATTTT. Full variable domain (missing parts from reference TRBV2 and TRBJ1-5): EPEVTQTPSHQVTQMGQEVILRCVPISNHLYFYWYRQILGQKVEFLVSFYNNEISEKSEIFDDQFSVERPDGSNFTLKIRSTKLEDSAMYFCASRGRQGGNQPQHFGDGTRLSIL.

J is TRBJ2-1 and V is TRBV15; 8 bases are shared with TRBD2. CDR1 LNHNV and CDR2 YYDKDF come from the germline V gene (reference sequence). The CDR3 is made up of 13 amino acids. Germline trimming cut 2 bases from V and 8 bases from J; bases unmatched to any gene: 2. The CDR3 coding sequence is TGTGCCACCAGCAGAATGACTAGCGATGAGCAGTTCTTC. Its translation is CATSRMTSDEQFF.

The chain uses TRBV18 and TRBJ2-5; 11 nucleotides match TRBD2. V shed 2 bases, J shed 3 bases, and the junction held 5 bases outside the gene matches. Germline V lookup: CDR1 KGHSH, CDR2 LQKENI. The CDR3 spans 16 residues. The CDR3 spells CASSPSLAGGEETQYF. Written as DNA, the CDR3 is TGTGCCAGCTCACCATCGCTAGCGGGGGGTGAAGAGACCCAGTACTTC.

The V call is TRBV5-6, the J call TRBJ1-2; a possible D gene is TRBD1 (5 bases). Germline V gene sequence: CDR1 SGHDT, CDR2 YYEEEE. The CDR3 is 13 residues long. With 5 bases removed from V and 4 bases from J, the gap between germline ends came to 12 bases. The CDR3: CASRKTASYGYTF. CDR3 coding DNA: TGTGCCAGCAGAAAGACAGCAAGCTATGGCTACACCTTC.

V is TRBV7-2 and J is TRBJ2-2; 9 bases align to TRBD1. V was clipped by 1 base and J by 2 bases; unmatched bases: 5. The length of the CDR3 is 17 residues. CDR1 is SGHTA and CDR2 is FQGNSA in the germline V gene. As DNA, the CDR3 is TGTGCCAGCAGCTTAGTAAGGGACAGGGTCAACACCGGGGAGCTGTTTTTT. Residues: CASSLVRDRVNTGELFF.

The CDR3 DNA reads as TGCGCCAGCAGCCAAGATAGCAGTTTCTCCTACGAGCAGTACTTC. Translation: CASSQDSSFSYEQYF. The chain links TRBV4-1 to TRBJ2-7, with D unresolved. Germline V gene lookup returns CDR1 MGHRA and CDR2 YSYEKL. This CDR3 has 15 amino acids. The V gene lost 0 bases and the J gene lost 0 bases, with 9 bases spanning the gap.